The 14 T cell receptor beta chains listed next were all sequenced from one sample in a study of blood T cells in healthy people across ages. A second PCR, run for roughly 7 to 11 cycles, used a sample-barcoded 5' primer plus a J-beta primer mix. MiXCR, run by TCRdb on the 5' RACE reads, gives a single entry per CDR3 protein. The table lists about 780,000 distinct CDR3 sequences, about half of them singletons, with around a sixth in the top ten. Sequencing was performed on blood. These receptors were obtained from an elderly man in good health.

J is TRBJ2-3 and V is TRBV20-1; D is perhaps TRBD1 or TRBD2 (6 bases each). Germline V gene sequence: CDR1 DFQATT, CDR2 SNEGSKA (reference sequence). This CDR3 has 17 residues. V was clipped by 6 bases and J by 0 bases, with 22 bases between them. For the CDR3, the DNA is TGCAGTGCCCTGGACAGATGGACTACCACTAGCACAGATACGCAGTATTTT. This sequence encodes CSALDRWTTTSTDTQYF.

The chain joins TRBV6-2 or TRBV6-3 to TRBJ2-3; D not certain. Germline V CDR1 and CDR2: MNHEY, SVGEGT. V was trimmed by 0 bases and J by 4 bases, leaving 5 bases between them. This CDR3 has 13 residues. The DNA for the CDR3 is TGTGCCAGCAGTTACTCAACCGCAGATACGCAGTATTTT. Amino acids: CASSYSTADTQYF.

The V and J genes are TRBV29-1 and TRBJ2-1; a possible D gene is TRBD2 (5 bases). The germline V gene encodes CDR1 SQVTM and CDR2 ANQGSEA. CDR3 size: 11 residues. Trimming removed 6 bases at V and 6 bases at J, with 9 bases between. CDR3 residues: CSVHAGNEQFF. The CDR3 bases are TGCAGCGTGCATGCGGGCAATGAGCAGTTCTTC.

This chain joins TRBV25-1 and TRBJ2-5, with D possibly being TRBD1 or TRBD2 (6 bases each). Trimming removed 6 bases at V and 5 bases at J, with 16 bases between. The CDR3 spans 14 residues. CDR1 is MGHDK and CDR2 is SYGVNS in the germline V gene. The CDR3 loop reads CASSDPTGRETQYF. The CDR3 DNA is TGTGCCAGCAGCGACCCTACAGGGAGGGAGACCCAGTACTTC.

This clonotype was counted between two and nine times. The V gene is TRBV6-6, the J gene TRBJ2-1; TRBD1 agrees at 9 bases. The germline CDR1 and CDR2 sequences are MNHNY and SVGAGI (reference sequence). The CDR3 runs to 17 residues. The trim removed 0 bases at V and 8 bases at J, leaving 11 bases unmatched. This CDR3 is CASSYSKTGTGFDEQFF. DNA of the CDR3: TGTGCCAGCAGTTACTCTAAAACCGGGACAGGGTTCGATGAGCAGTTCTTC.

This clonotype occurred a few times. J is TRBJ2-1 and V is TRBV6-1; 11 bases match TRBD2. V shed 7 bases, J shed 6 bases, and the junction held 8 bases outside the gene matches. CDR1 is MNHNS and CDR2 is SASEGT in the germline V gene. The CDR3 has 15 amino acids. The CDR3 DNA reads TGTGCCAGCAACGATTGGACTAGCGGGTTCAATGAGCAGTTCTTC. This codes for CASNDWTSGFNEQFF.

CDR3 sequence reads: CASSVGRGLMNTEAFF. CDR3 nucleotide sequence: TGTGCCAGCAGCGTGGGCAGGGGGCTCATGAACACTGAAGCTTTCTTT. The rearrangement links TRBV9 to TRBJ1-1, with 8 positions matching TRBD1. The CDR3 runs 16 residues. Germline CDR1 is SGDLS and CDR2 is YYNGEE. V was pared by 2 bases and J by 0 bases, with 6 bases of the junction left unmatched.

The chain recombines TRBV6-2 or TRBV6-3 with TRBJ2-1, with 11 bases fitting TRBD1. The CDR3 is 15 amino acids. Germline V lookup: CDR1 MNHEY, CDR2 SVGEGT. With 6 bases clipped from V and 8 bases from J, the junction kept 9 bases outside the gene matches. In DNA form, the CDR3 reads TGTGCCAGCAGCCGGGACAGGGGGGACCTCGATGAGCAGTTCTTC. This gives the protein CASSRDRGDLDEQFF.

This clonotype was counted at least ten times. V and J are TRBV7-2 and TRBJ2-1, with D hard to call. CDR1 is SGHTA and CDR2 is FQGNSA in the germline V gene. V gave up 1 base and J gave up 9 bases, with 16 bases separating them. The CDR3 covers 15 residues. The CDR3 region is CASSLGSNLGAEQFF. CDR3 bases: TGTGCCAGCAGCTTAGGATCCAATTTGGGTGCTGAGCAGTTCTTC.

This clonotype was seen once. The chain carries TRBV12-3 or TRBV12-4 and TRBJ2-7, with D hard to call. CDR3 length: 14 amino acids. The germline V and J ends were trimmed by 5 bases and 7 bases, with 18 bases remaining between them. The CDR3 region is CASSVGGATGEQYF. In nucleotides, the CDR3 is TGTGCCAGCAGTGTCGGTGGCGCTACCGGTGAGCAGTACTTC.

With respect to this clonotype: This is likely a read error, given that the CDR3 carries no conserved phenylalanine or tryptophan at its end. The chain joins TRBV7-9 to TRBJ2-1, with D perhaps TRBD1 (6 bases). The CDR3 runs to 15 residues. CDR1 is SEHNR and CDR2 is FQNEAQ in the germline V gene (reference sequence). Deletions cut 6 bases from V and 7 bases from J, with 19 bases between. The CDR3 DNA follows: TGTGCCAGCAGTAAACCAGGGGCAGGGAAAAATGAGCAGTTCTCC. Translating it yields CASSKPGAGKNEQFS.

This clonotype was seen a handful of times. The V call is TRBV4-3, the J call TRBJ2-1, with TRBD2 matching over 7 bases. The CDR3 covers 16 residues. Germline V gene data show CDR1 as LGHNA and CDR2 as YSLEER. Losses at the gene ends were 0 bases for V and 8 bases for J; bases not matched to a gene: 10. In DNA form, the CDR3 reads TGCGCCAGCAGCCAAGAAATTTCTAGCGGTATGGATGAGCAGTTCTTC. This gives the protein CASSQEISSGMDEQFF.

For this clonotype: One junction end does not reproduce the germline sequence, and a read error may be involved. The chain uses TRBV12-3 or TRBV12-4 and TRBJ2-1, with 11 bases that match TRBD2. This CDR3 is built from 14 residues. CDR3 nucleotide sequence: TGTGCCAGCAGGGGGACTAGCGGTGCTAATGAACAGTTCTTC. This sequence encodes CASRGTSGANEQFF.

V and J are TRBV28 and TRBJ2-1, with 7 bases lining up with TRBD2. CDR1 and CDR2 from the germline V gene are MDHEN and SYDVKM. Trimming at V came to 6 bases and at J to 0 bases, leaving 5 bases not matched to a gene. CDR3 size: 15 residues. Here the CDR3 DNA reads TGTGCCAGCAGCGGGGGAGGGGTCTCCTACAATGAGCAGTTCTTC. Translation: CASSGGGVSYNEQFF.